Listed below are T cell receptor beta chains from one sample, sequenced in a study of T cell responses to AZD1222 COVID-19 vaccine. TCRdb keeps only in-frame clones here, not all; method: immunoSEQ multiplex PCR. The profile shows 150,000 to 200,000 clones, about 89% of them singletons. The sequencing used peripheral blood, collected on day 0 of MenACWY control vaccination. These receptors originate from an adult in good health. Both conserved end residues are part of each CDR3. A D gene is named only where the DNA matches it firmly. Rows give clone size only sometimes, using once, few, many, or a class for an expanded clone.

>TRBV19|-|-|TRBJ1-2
TGTGCCAGTGGACTATATGGCTACACCTTC
CASGLYGYTF
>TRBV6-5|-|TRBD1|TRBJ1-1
TGTGCCAGCAGTTACTCGACAGGGGCCAAGGGAGCTTTCTTT
CASSYSTGAKGAFF
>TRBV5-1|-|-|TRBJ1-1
TGCGCCAGCAGCTGGGGCAGGGGTCAGAACACTGAAGCTTTCTTT
CASSWGRGQNTEAFF
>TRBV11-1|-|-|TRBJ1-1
TGTGCCAGCAGCTTTGGGACATCCACTGAAGCTTTCTTT
CASSFGTSTEAFF
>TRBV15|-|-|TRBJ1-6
TGTGCCACCGGGGGTTGGACCTATAATTCACCCCTCCACTTT
CATGGWTYNSPLHF
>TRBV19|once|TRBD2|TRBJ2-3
TGTGCCACTTCTGGACTAGCGGCAACAGATACGCAGTATTTT
CATSGLAATDTQYF
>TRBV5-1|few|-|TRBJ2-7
TGCGCCAGCAGCTTGGGGTACGAGCAGTACTTC
CASSLGYEQYF
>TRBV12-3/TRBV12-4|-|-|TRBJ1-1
TGTGCCAGCAGCCAGCTGGAGAACACTGAAGCTTTCTTT
CASSQLENTEAFF
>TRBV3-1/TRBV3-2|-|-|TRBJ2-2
TGTGCCAGCTGGGGCGGCTACACCGGGGAGCTGTTTTTT
CASWGGYTGELFF
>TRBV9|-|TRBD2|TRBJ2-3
TGTGCCAGCAGCGTAGGGGCTAGCGGGGGAACCACAGATACGCAGTATTTT
CASSVGASGGTTDTQYF
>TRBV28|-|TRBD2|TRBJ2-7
TGTGCCAGCAGTTCCGCAGCGGGGGGATACTCCTACGAGCAGTACTTC
CASSSAAGGYSYEQYF
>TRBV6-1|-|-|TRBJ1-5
TGTGCCAGCAGTGAAGCATCGGGCCCAAATCAGCCCCAGCATTTT
CASSEASGPNQPQHF
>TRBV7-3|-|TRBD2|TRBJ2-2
TGTGCCAGCAGCTTGGGACTAGCGGGAGCGGGCGGGGAGCTGTTTTTT
CASSLGLAGAGGELFF
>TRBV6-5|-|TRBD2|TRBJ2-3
TGTGCCAGCAGTCTAGCGGGAATAGCAGATACGCAGTATTTT
CASSLAGIADTQYF
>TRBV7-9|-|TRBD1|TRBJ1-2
TGTGCCAGCAGCGGACAGGACCCTAACTATGGCTACACCTTC
CASSGQDPNYGYTF
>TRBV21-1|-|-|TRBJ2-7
TGTGCCAGCAGCAAAGCGCTAGGTAGGACTAGCGGGAGAGGCGAGCAGTACTTC
CASSKALGRTSGRGEQYF
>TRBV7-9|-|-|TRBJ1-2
TGTGCCAGCAGCTACTCGCAGGAAGACTATGGCTACACCTTC
CASSYSQEDYGYTF
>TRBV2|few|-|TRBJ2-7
TGTGCCAGCAGCGAAGGCGCCACCCACCCCTCCGAGCAGTACTTC
CASSEGATHPSEQYF
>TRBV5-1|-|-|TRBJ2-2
TGCGCCAGCAGCTTGGGGAGGGTCCGCACCGGGGAGCTGTTTTTT
CASSLGRVRTGELFF
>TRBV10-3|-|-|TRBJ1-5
TGTGCCATCAGTGATCTGGGCAATCAGCCCCAGCATTTT
CAISDLGNQPQHF
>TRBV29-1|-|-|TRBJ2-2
TGCAGCGCAACGGGGGCGAACACCGGGGAGCTGTTTTTT
CSATGANTGELFF
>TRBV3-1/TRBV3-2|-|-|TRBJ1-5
TGTGCCAGCAGCCACCCGGGCCGCAATCAGCCCCAGCATTTT
CASSHPGRNQPQHF
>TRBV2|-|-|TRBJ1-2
TGTGCCACCAAGGCGAGGTTTGGCTACACCTTC
CATKARFGYTF
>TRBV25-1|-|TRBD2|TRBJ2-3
TGTGCCAGCAGTGAATCCCATCCACTGGCGGGGGTCCGGGATACGCAGTATTTT
CASSESHPLAGVRDTQYF
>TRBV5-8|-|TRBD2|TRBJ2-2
TGTGCCAGCAGCTCTACTAGCGCGACGAACACCGGGGAGCTGTTTTTT
CASSSTSATNTGELFF
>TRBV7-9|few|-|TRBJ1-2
TGTGCCAGCAGCTACCCCCTGGCCAACTATGGCTACACCTTC
CASSYPLANYGYTF
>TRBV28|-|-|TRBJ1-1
TGTGCCAGCAGCCGACCGGGGGGCCGCGAATGGTCTGAAGCTTTCTTT
CASSRPGGREWSEAFF
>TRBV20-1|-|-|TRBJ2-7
TGCAGTGCTAGTAGGAACTACGAGCAGTACTTC
CSASRNYEQYF
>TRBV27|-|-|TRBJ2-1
TGTGCCAGCAGTTTACTTGTCGATATCGACAATGAGCAGTTCTTC
CASSLLVDIDNEQFF
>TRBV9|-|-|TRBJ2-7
TGTGCCAGCAGCAGGAGGGTGAAAGACGAGCAGTACTTC
CASSRRVKDEQYF
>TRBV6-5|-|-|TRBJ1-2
TGTGCCAGCAACCCCGTGAGTGGCTATGGCTACACCTTC
CASNPVSGYGYTF
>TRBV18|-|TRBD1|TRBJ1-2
TGTGCCAGCTCACCACTGGGACAGGGAGACGGCTACACCTTC
CASSPLGQGDGYTF
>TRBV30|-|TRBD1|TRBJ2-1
TGTGCCTGGGGACAGGACAATGAGCAGTTCTTC
CAWGQDNEQFF
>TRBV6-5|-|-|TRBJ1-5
TGTGCCAGCAGTTACTCGGGTTTGGAGCCCCAGCATTTT
CASSYSGLEPQHF
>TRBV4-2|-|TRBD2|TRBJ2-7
TGTGCCAGCAGCCCCACTGGCGGGGGAACTCCCTACGAGCAGTACTTC
CASSPTGGGTPYEQYF
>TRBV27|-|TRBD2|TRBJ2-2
TGTGCCAGCAGTTTATCCCGGGGGGTGGGAGATATAACCGGGGAGCTGTTTTTT
CASSLSRGVGDITGELFF
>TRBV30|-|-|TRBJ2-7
TGTGCCTGGAGCGCTTCAGGCTACGAGCAGTACTTC
CAWSASGYEQYF
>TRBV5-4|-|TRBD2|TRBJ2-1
TGTGCCAGCAGCTTGAGGGCTAGCGGGATGCATGAGCAGTTCTTC
CASSLRASGMHEQFF
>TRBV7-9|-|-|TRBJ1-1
TGTGCCAGCAGCTTAGAGGTCCGGGACACTGAAGCTTTCTTT
CASSLEVRDTEAFF
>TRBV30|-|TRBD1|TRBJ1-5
TGTGCCTGGAGTGCATCGACAGGGGGCCGACAGCCCCAGCATTTT
CAWSASTGGRQPQHF
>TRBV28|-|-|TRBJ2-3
TGTGCCAGCAGTTTAGGTGGGATCACAGATACGCAGTATTTT
CASSLGGITDTQYF
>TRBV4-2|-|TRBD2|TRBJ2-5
TGTGCCAGCAGCGCGGCTAGCGGGGGCCTCACCCAAGAGACCCAGTACTTC
CASSAASGGLTQETQYF
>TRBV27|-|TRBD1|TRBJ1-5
TGTGCCAGTCAGGGGGACGGAGGCAATCAGCCCCAGCATTTT
CASQGDGGNQPQHF
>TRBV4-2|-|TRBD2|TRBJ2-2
TGTGCCAGCAGCTTCACCGGGACTAGCGTCACCGGGGAGCTGTTTTTT
CASSFTGTSVTGELFF